This T cell receptor beta chain was profiled in a study of beta chain features in type 1 diabetes. The V gene end was trimmed by 4 bases and the J gene end by 5 bases; junction bases not matched to a gene: 3. The length of the CDR3 is 14 residues. Germline-derived CDR1 and CDR2 are SGHTA and FQGNSA. The study reverse transcribed the entire isolated RNA, so it sequenced expressed TCRB transcripts. TCRdb's copy holds only in-frame clones and misses some; the assay was immunoSEQ multiplex PCR. The table includes 120,000 to 150,000 clones, 8.5% to 12% detected once. The sequence was collected from a man aged 18 to 29 in good health. What was sequenced was naive CD4+ T cells from blood. This chain joins TRBV7-2 and TRBJ2-5; 11 bases match TRBD1. CDR3 coding DNA: TGTGCCAGCAGCTCTAGGACAGGGGGCGAGACCCAGTACTTC. Encoded protein: CASSSRTGGETQYF.